This T cell receptor (beta chain) is from a study of T-cell memory formation after mild COVID-19. CDR3 size: 13 residues. The germline V gene encodes CDR1 MDHEN and CDR2 SYDVKM. Trimming left V 5 bases short and J 3 bases short, with 8 bases between. Whole-study results and caveats: Pre-infection memory showed some responding clones, and this suggested that cross-reactive memory joined. Clones that contracted from day 15 to 85 were balanced CD4/CD8, while later expanders leaned CD4+. Contracting CD8+ clones were enriched in EMRA, CD4+ mainly in CM and EM.

This clonotype was recorded many times. No antigen is known for it. After 5'RACE with constant-segment primers, TCR alpha and TCR beta cDNA libraries carrying sample barcodes and UMIs were obtained. One entry per CDR3 protein, called by TCRdb with MiXCR from the 5' RACE reads. The data show around 310,000 distinct CDR3 sequences, around 15% seen once. Source material: PBMCs or a T cell subset sorted from them (not recorded which). The origin of this receptor is a man younger than 35 who had mild COVID-19 (a few samples of this study predate the infection). Cell type and time point are not known. This rearrangement joins TRBV28 to TRBJ2-1; D remains unclear. CDR3 residues: CASSKGNYNEQFF. DNA for the CDR3: TGTGCCAGCAGTAAAGGGAACTACAATGAGCAGTTCTTC.